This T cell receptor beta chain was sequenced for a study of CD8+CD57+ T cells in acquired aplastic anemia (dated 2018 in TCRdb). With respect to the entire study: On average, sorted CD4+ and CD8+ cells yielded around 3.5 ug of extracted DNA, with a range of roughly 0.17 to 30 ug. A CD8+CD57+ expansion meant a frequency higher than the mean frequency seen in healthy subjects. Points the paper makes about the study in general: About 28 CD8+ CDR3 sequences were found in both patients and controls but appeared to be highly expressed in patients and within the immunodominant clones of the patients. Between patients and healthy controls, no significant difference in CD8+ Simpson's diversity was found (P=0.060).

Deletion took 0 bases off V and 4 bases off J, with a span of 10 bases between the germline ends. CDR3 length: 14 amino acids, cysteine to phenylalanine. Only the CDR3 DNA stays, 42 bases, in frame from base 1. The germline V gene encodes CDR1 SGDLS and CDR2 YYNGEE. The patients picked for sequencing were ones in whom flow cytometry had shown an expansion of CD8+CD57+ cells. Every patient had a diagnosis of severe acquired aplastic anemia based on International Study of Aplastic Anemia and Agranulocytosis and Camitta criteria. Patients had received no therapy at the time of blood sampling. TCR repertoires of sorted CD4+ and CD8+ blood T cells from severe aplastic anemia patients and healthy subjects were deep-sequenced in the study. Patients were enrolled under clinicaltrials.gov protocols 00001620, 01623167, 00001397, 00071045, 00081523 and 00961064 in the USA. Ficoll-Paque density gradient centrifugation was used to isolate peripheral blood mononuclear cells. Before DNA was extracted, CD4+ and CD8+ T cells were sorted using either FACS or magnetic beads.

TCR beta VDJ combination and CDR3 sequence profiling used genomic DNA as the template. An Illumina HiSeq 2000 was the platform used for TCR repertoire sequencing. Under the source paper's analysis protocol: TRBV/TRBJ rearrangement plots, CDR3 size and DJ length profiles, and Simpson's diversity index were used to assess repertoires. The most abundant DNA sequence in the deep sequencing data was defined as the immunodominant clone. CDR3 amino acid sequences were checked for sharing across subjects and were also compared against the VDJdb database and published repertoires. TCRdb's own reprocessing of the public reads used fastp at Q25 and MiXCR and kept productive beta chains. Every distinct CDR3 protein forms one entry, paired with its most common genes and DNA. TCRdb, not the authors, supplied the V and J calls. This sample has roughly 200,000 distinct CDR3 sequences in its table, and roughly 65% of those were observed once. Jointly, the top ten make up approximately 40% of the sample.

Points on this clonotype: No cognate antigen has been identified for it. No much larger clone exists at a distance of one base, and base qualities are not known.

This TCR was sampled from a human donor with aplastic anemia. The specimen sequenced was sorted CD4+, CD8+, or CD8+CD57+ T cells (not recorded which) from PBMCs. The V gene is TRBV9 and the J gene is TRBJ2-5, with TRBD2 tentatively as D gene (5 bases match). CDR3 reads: CASSVGTHIETQYF. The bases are TGTGCCAGCAGCGTAGGGACTCATATAGAGACCCAGTACTTC.